This T cell receptor beta chain is drawn from a study of T cell changes during pregnancy in multiple sclerosis. Sequencing was performed with immunoSEQ multiplex PCR; in TCRdb, only in-frame clones are kept and a portion is missing. This sample has around 75,000 clones, with roughly 90% found just once. This clone has more than one count but fewer than ten. This CDR3 contains 12 residues. The V gene end was trimmed by 7 bases and the J gene end by 9 bases; junction bases not matched to a gene: 2. Germline loops: CDR1 SNHLY, CDR2 FYNNEI. The TCR sequence derives from a female donor in good health, enrolled as a control in a pregnancy study. Sequencing used CD4+ T cells from peripheral blood mononuclear cells, obtained in the third trimester of pregnancy. The J gene is TRBJ1-6, the V gene TRBV2; the match to TRBD1 covers 8 bases. The CDR3 reads CASTQGASPLHF. DNA of the CDR3: TGTGCCAGCACGCAGGGGGCTTCACCCCTCCACTTT.